What follows are 22 T cell receptor beta chains derived from one specimen sequenced in a study of neurological immune-mediated disorders. Time point noted: longitudinal time-point 2. TCRdb fed the 5' RACE reads into MiXCR, producing one record per CDR3 protein. The data hold about 80,000 distinct CDR3 sequences, with 5.8% observed a single time. The source material was PBMCs. These receptors were collected from a woman aged 60-75 years with multiple sclerosis.

This clonotype was detected ten times or more. This chain links TRBV3-1 with TRBJ1-6; 7 bases map to TRBD1. V was pared by 4 bases and J by 6 bases, with 3 bases of the junction left unmatched. CDR1 is LGHDT, CDR2 YNNKEL, per germline (reference sequence). This CDR3 comprises 14 residues. The CDR3 DNA reads as TGTGCCAGCAGCCTGGGACAGTCTAATTCACCCCTCCACTTT. This sequence encodes CASSLGQSNSPLHF. Drawing the rest from reference TRBV3-1 and TRBJ1-6, the complete variable domain is DTAVSQTPKYLVTQMGNDKSIKCEQNLGHDTMYWYKQDSKKFLKIMFSYNNKELIINETVPNRFSPKSPDKAHLNLHINSLELGDSAVYFCASSLGQSNSPLHFGNGTRLTVT.

This clonotype was observed many times. The chain combines TRBV7-6 with TRBJ1-5, with 8 bases aligning to TRBD1. Trimming took 5 bases from V and 7 from J; bases not matched to a gene: 10. Germline CDR1 reads SGHVS; CDR2 reads FNYEAQ. CDR3 size: 15 residues. The CDR3 DNA sequence: TGTGCCAGCAGCCCTGGGAACAGGGGGGACCAGCCCCAGCATTTT. This codes for CASSPGNRGDQPQHF.

In its sample, this clonotype was seen many times. The chain recombines TRBV28 with TRBJ1-4; 8 bases are shared with TRBD1. Looked up from germline, CDR1 is MDHEN and CDR2 is SYDVKM. CDR3 length: 14 residues. Germline trimming cut 3 bases from V and 8 bases from J; bases unmatched to any gene: 5. This chain's CDR3 is CASSFGQGGEKLFF. DNA for the CDR3: TGTGCCAGCAGTTTCGGACAGGGTGGCGAAAAACTGTTTTTT.

This clonotype occurred many times. V and J are TRBV11-2 and TRBJ1-2; 7 positions match TRBD1. Germline V CDR1 and CDR2: SGHAT, FQNNGV. The CDR3 has 15 residues. V was clipped by 5 bases and J by 8 bases; unmatched bases: 14. The CDR3 DNA reads as TGTGCCAGCAGCGCTACAGGGGCGAGAGGATCGGGCTACACCTTC. Translated, it gives CASSATGARGSGYTF.

This clonotype was counted ten times or more. The rearrangement links TRBV2 to TRBJ1-5; D uncertain. This CDR3 is built from 15 residues. Trimming pared 2 bases from V and 9 bases from J, leaving 17 bases between. Germline-derived CDR1 and CDR2 are SNHLY and FYNNEI. The CDR3 DNA follows: TGTGCCAGCAGTGAAAGTAGAAGTTTGGGTGGGCCCCAGCATTTT. Protein sequence: CASSESRSLGGPQHF.

This clonotype was recorded at least ten times. The chain recombines TRBV18 with TRBJ2-7; D remains unclear. The germline CDR1 and CDR2 sequences are KGHSH and LQKENI. The V end lost 2 bases, the J end lost 7 bases, and 6 bases lay between the germline ends. CDR3 size: 11 residues. CDR3 protein: CASSPKEEQYF. The CDR3, as DNA: TGTGCCAGCTCACCAAAGGAGGAGCAGTACTTC. The whole variable domain, remainder taken from reference TRBV18 and TRBJ2-7, is NAGVMQNPRHLVRRRGQEARLRCSPMKGHSHVYWYRQLPEEGLKFMVYLQKENIIDESGMPKERFSAEFPKEGPSILRIQQVVRGDSAAYFCASSPKEEQYFGPGTRLTVT.

This clonotype was seen at least ten times. The CDR3 DNA is TGCAGCGTTGCCTCGGGGCCCTACGAGCAGTACTTC. The encoded protein is CSVASGPYEQYF. The chain recombines TRBV29-1 with TRBJ2-7, with D tentatively TRBD1 or TRBD2 (5 bases each). V was shortened by 4 bases and J by 2 bases, with 9 bases between the two germline ends. Germline CDR1 is SQVTM and CDR2 is ANQGSEA. The CDR3 spans 12 residues.

This clonotype has a count of ten or more. The rearrangement links TRBV29-1 to TRBJ1-1; 9 nucleotides align to TRBD1. The CDR3 consists of 13 residues. Germline V gives CDR1 SQVTM, CDR2 ANQGSEA. V was pared by 7 bases and J by 4 bases, with 7 bases of the junction left unmatched. Written as DNA, the CDR3 is TGCAGCGCCGGAACAGGGGGCGGCACTGAAGCTTTCTTT. Encoded protein: CSAGTGGGTEAFF.

This clonotype was observed at least ten times. The genes are TRBV29-1 and TRBJ2-5; D is unclear. V was shortened by 2 bases and J by 2 bases, with 6 bases between the two germline ends. Germline-derived CDR1 and CDR2 are SQVTM and ANQGSEA. The CDR3 sequence is 12 residues long. The CDR3 DNA reads TGCAGCGTTGAATGGTTACAAGAGACCCAGTACTTC. Its protein is CSVEWLQETQYF.

This clonotype came up many times. The V gene is TRBV20-1, the J gene TRBJ2-5; tentative D call: TRBD2 (6 bases). Trimming took 6 bases from V and 2 from J, leaving 13 bases between them. CDR3 length: 13 residues. Looked up from germline, CDR1 is DFQATT and CDR2 is SNEGSKA (reference sequence). The CDR3 region has the DNA TGCAGTGCAGCGTTGGCGGGGCAAGAGACCCAGTACTTC. Its translation: CSAALAGQETQYF.

This clonotype was recorded many times. A junction boundary mismatches the germline segment, possibly from a read error. The chain is built from TRBV6-2 or TRBV6-3 and TRBJ2-7, with D unclear. The germline V gene encodes CDR1 MNHEY and CDR2 SVGEGT. The CDR3 has 10 residues. Here the CDR3 reads CASSNSEQYF. Here the CDR3 DNA reads TGTGCCAGCAGTAACTCCGAGCAGTACTTC.

This clonotype was counted at least ten times. The chain combines TRBV4-1 with TRBJ1-1; D is ambiguous. This CDR3 is 14 amino acids long. Trimming took off 0 bases at V and 0 bases at J, with 5 bases between the two ends. CDR1 is MGHRA and CDR2 is YSYEKL in the germline V gene. Written as DNA, the CDR3 is TGCGCCAGCAGCCAAGATTTTTTGAACACTGAAGCTTTCTTT. As protein: CASSQDFLNTEAFF.

This clonotype was counted a few times. The chain links TRBV29-1 to TRBJ2-1; D ambiguous. The length of the CDR3 is 14 residues. V was trimmed by 6 bases and J by 7 bases, leaving 19 bases between them. Germline V CDR1 and CDR2: SQVTM, ANQGSEA. As DNA, the CDR3 is TGCAGCGTCGCTGACGCGGTATCCGTAAATGAGCAGTTCTTC. As protein: CSVADAVSVNEQFF.

This clonotype showed up many times. V is TRBV5-1 and J is TRBJ2-5; TRBD1 agrees at 8 bases. The length of the CDR3 is 16 residues. Germline V CDR1 and CDR2: SGHRS, YFSETQ. The V gene end was trimmed by 0 bases and the J gene end by 2 bases; junction bases not matched to a gene: 6. The CDR3 nucleotides are TGCGCCAGCAGCTTGGGAAGGACAGGGAATCAAGAGACCCAGTACTTC. It encodes CASSLGRTGNQETQYF.

The sample holds many counts of this clonotype. V and J are TRBV7-2 and TRBJ2-7; TRBD1 is a possible D gene (6 bases). The CDR3 length is 13 residues. From germline, CDR1 is SGHTA and CDR2 FQGNSA. V lost 5 bases and J 4 bases, leaving 12 bases between the germline ends. CDR3 coding DNA: TGTGCCAGCAGCCGGACAGCTTTATACGAGCAGTACTTC. It translates to CASSRTALYEQYF.

This clonotype was seen at least ten times. The chain uses TRBV3-1 and TRBJ2-1; 10 nucleotides match TRBD1. The V gene end was trimmed by 3 bases and the J gene end by 16 bases; junction bases not matched to a gene: 9. CDR3 size: 13 residues. CDR1 LGHDT and CDR2 YNNKEL come from the germline V gene (reference sequence). CDR3 in amino acids: CASSHLDRGSIFF. CDR3 in DNA: TGTGCCAGCAGCCATCTGGACAGGGGGAGTATTTTCTTC.

This clonotype was counted ten times or more. The chain couples TRBV7-9 to TRBJ2-2; D uncertain. The germline V and J ends were trimmed by 8 bases and 8 bases, with 9 bases remaining between them. Germline CDR1 reads SEHNR; CDR2 reads FQNEAQ (reference sequence). This CDR3 region has 11 residues. CDR3 region: CASHSRGELFF. Written as DNA, the CDR3 is TGTGCCAGCCATTCAAGGGGGGAGCTGTTTTTT.

Ten or more counts support this clonotype. V usage is TRBV7-9 and J usage is TRBJ1-1; D gene unclear. The CDR3 totals 14 residues. V lost 2 bases, J lost 7 bases, and 14 bases lay in between. CDR1 SEHNR and CDR2 FQNEAQ come from the germline V gene (reference sequence). In DNA, the CDR3 is TGTGCCAGCAGCTTACAAGGGTGGCAGAATGAAGCTTTCTTT. This codes for CASSLQGWQNEAFF.

In this sample, this clonotype turned up many times. This chain uses TRBV6-5 with TRBJ2-5, with D maybe TRBD1 (6 bases). The CDR3 length is 14 residues. The germline V gene encodes CDR1 MNHEY and CDR2 SVGAGI. V was cut by 6 bases and J by 4 bases, with 15 bases left in between. Written as DNA, the CDR3 is TGTGCCAGCAGACCTACTCAAGGGGGAGAGACCCAGTACTTC. It is translated as CASRPTQGGETQYF.

There are many counts of this clonotype. This rearrangement joins TRBV5-5 to TRBJ2-1; D may match TRBD1 or TRBD2 (5 bases each). The CDR3 has 15 residues. Germline CDR1 is SGHKS and CDR2 is YYEKEE (reference sequence). V lost 2 bases and J 0 bases, leaving 9 bases between the germline ends. The CDR3 reads CASSFPGSSYNEQFF. The CDR3 DNA sequence: TGTGCCAGCAGCTTTCCAGGGAGCTCCTACAATGAGCAGTTCTTC. The full variable domain, rest sourced from reference TRBV5-5 and TRBJ2-1, is DAGVTQSPTHLIKTRGQQVTLRCSPISGHKSVSWYQQVLGQGPQFIFQYYEKEERGRGNFPDRFSARQFPNYSSELNVNALLLGDSALYLCASSFPGSSYNEQFFGPGTRLTVL.

The sample holds many counts of this clonotype. This rearrangement joins TRBV5-1 to TRBJ2-3, with D unresolved. Trimming cost V 4 bases and J 7 bases, with 10 bases left between them. This CDR3 contains 12 residues. CDR1 SGHRS and CDR2 YFSETQ come from the germline V gene. CDR3 nucleotide sequence: TGCGCCAGCAGCATTGACTCTTATACGCAGTATTTT. Amino acids: CASSIDSYTQYF.

This clonotype was observed many times. The J gene is TRBJ2-1, the V gene TRBV11-2, with D perhaps TRBD1 or TRBD2 (5 bases each). Germline assignment: CDR1 SGHAT and CDR2 FQNNGV. The ends were cut back, 2 bases at V and 8 bases at J, with 19 bases in the middle. CDR3 length: 16 amino acids. The CDR3 here is CASSLYPGASGDEQFF. Written as DNA, the CDR3 is TGTGCCAGCAGCTTATACCCCGGGGCCTCCGGCGATGAGCAGTTCTTC.